The rows below give T cell receptor beta chains drawn from one sample of a study of CD8+ T cells in alopecia areata. The assay was immunoSEQ multiplex PCR, and TCRdb's table has in-frame clones only and misses some. The data contain fewer than 110,000 clones, 55% of them singletons. Specimen: CD4+ T cells sorted from blood. These receptors were collected from a human donor in good health. Each CDR3 is given with its conserved first and last residue. Each record gives: D gene, J gene, V gene, clone size, CDR3 protein, CDR3 DNA. A D gene is named only where the DNA matches it firmly. Only part of the rows carry a size: once, few, many, or a class if the clone is expanded.

D: TRBD1
J: TRBJ1-2
V: TRBV10-3
size: few
CDR3: CAISDTSGGYGYTF
DNA: TGTGCCATCAGTGACACCTCAGGGGGCTATGGCTACACCTTC

D: NA
J: TRBJ2-4
V: TRBV28
size: NA
CDR3: CASSERDTLAKNIQYF
DNA: TGTGCCAGCAGTGAAAGGGACACCCTAGCCAAAAACATTCAGTACTTC

D: TRBD2
J: TRBJ2-1
V: TRBV25-1
size: few
CDR3: CASSENSGGVDEQFF
DNA: TGTGCCAGCAGTGAAAATAGCGGGGGGGTCGATGAGCAGTTCTTC

D: NA
J: TRBJ2-5
V: TRBV20-1
size: few
CDR3: CSAVQETQYF
DNA: TGCAGTGCCGTACAAGAGACCCAGTACTTC

D: NA
J: TRBJ1-2
V: TRBV30
size: NA
CDR3: CAWKHDGYTF
DNA: TGTGCCTGGAAACACGATGGCTACACCTTC

D: TRBD2
J: TRBJ2-5
V: TRBV6-6
size: NA
CDR3: CASSPWTRETQYF
DNA: TGTGCCAGCAGTCCGTGGACTAGAGAGACCCAGTACTTC

D: NA
J: TRBJ2-4
V: TRBV5-1
size: NA
CDR3: CASSLGSGSNIQYF
DNA: TGCGCCAGCAGCTTGGGGAGTGGGAGCAACATTCAGTACTTC

D: NA
J: TRBJ1-2
V: TRBV7-9
size: few
CDR3: CASSLQLGYTF
DNA: TGTGCCAGCAGCCTACAACTCGGCTACACCTTC

D: TRBD2
J: TRBJ2-7
V: TRBV18
size: NA
CDR3: CASSPSSGAYEQYF
DNA: TGTGCCAGCTCACCGAGTAGCGGGGCTTACGAGCAGTACTTC

D: NA
J: TRBJ2-5
V: TRBV2
size: NA
CDR3: CASGMRGPETQYF
DNA: TGTGCCTCCGGGATGAGGGGACCAGAGACCCAGTACTTC

D: NA
J: TRBJ2-2
V: TRBV9
size: NA
CDR3: CASSVSIVGSPGELFF
DNA: TGTGCCAGCAGCGTCTCCATAGTGGGGAGTCCCGGGGAGCTGTTTTTT

D: TRBD1
J: TRBJ1-5
V: TRBV27
size: NA
CDR3: CAIPCGTGASRPQHF
DNA: TGTGCCATCCCATGCGGGACAGGGGCCTCTCGGCCCCAGCATTTT

D: TRBD2
J: TRBJ2-3
V: TRBV5-4
size: NA
CDR3: CASSRSGADTQYF
DNA: TGTGCCAGCAGCCGTAGCGGGGCAGATACGCAGTATTTT

D: NA
J: TRBJ2-3
V: TRBV29-1
size: few
CDR3: CSVGGAGADTQYF
DNA: TGCAGCGTTGGCGGGGCCGGGGCAGATACGCAGTATTTT

D: NA
J: TRBJ1-1
V: TRBV14
size: NA
CDR3: CASSRGLNTEAFF
DNA: TGTGCCAGCAGCCGGGGATTGAACACTGAAGCTTTCTTT

D: NA
J: TRBJ1-2
V: TRBV28
size: NA
CDR3: CASSLDTALANYGYTF
DNA: TGTGCCAGCAGTTTGGACACCGCCCTGGCTAACTATGGCTACACCTTC

D: NA
J: TRBJ2-5
V: TRBV7-2
size: NA
CDR3: CASSRGQLKETQYF
DNA: TGTGCCAGCAGTCGCGGACAGTTGAAAGAGACCCAGTACTTC

D: TRBD2
J: TRBJ2-3
V: TRBV7-2
size: NA
CDR3: CASSVGLAGGNTQYF
DNA: TGTGCCAGCAGCGTTGGACTAGCGGGGGGGAATACGCAGTATTTT

D: NA
J: TRBJ1-1
V: TRBV5-1
size: NA
CDR3: CASSADGMNTEAFF
DNA: TGCGCCAGCAGCGCGGACGGTATGAACACTGAAGCTTTCTTT

D: NA
J: TRBJ2-1
V: TRBV29-1
size: NA
CDR3: CSVMPYRYNEQFF
DNA: TGCAGCGTCATGCCTTATAGGTACAATGAGCAGTTCTTC

D: NA
J: TRBJ1-5
V: TRBV10-3
size: few
CDR3: CAISTINQPQHF
DNA: TGTGCCATCTCTACGATTAATCAGCCCCAGCATTTT

D: NA
J: TRBJ1-1
V: TRBV7-9
size: NA
CDR3: CASSRLGGSTEAFF
DNA: TGTGCCAGCAGTCGCTTGGGTGGGAGCACTGAAGCTTTCTTT

D: TRBD1
J: TRBJ1-2
V: TRBV6-5
size: few
CDR3: CANSPSGQPYGYTF
DNA: TGTGCCAATTCACCATCGGGACAGCCCTATGGCTACACCTTC

D: NA
J: TRBJ1-5
V: TRBV5-8
size: NA
CDR3: CASSLRINYQPQHF
DNA: TGTGCCAGCAGCTTGAGAATTAACTACCAGCCCCAGCATTTT

D: NA
J: TRBJ2-5
V: TRBV10-3
size: medium-sized
CDR3: CAIMNPQQETQYF
DNA: TGTGCCATCATGAACCCTCAACAAGAGACCCAGTACTTC

D: TRBD1
J: TRBJ1-1
V: TRBV19
size: NA
CDR3: CASSRGQGRTEAFF
DNA: TGTGCCAGTAGTAGAGGACAGGGTCGCACTGAAGCTTTCTTT

D: NA
J: TRBJ1-1
V: TRBV29-1
size: NA
CDR3: CSGAKGGNTEAFF
DNA: TGCAGCGGGGCGAAGGGCGGAAACACTGAAGCTTTCTTT

D: TRBD2
J: TRBJ2-7
V: TRBV4-3
size: few
CDR3: CASSQEASGWLLSYEQYF
DNA: TGCGCCAGCAGCCAGGAGGCTAGCGGGTGGCTGCTATCCTACGAGCAGTACTTC

D: NA
J: TRBJ2-7
V: TRBV4-2
size: NA
CDR3: CASSQDSQGLREQYF
DNA: TGTGCCAGCAGCCAAGATTCCCAGGGATTAAGGGAGCAGTACTTC

D: TRBD1
J: TRBJ2-5
V: TRBV15
size: NA
CDR3: CATSREPRDSRTQETQYF
DNA: TGTGCCACCAGCAGAGAGCCGAGGGACAGCCGCACCCAAGAGACCCAGTACTTC

D: NA
J: TRBJ2-1
V: TRBV30
size: NA
CDR3: CAWSVRNEQFF
DNA: TGTGCCTGGAGTGTACGAAATGAGCAGTTCTTC

D: NA
J: TRBJ2-3
V: TRBV28
size: once
CDR3: CASSTPAGPAQYF
DNA: TGTGCCAGCAGTACTCCAGCGGGCCCCGCGCAGTATTTT

D: TRBD1
J: TRBJ1-1
V: TRBV29-1
size: NA
CDR3: CSVLGQTESEAFF
DNA: TGCAGCGTCCTGGGACAGACTGAATCTGAAGCTTTCTTT

D: NA
J: TRBJ1-2
V: TRBV30
size: NA
CDR3: CAWSVPRYGHYGYTF
DNA: TGTGCCTGGAGTGTCCCCAGATACGGGCACTATGGCTACACCTTC

D: NA
J: TRBJ1-4
V: TRBV9
size: NA
CDR3: CASSVAAFTTNEKLFF
DNA: TGTGCCAGCAGCGTCGCCGCCTTCACAACTAATGAAAAACTGTTTTTT

D: NA
J: TRBJ1-4
V: TRBV7-2
size: NA
CDR3: CASSFNGATNEKLFF
DNA: TGTGCCAGCAGCTTTAATGGTGCAACTAATGAAAAACTGTTTTTT

D: NA
J: TRBJ2-5
V: TRBV11-2
size: NA
CDR3: CASSLQRQSRAQYF
DNA: TGTGCCAGCAGCTTGCAGCGCCAATCGAGGGCCCAGTACTTC

D: NA
J: TRBJ2-1
V: TRBV6-6
size: NA
CDR3: CASSPHHAGNEQFF
DNA: TGTGCCAGCAGTCCCCACCACGCGGGGAATGAGCAGTTCTTC

D: TRBD2
J: TRBJ2-5
V: TRBV2
size: NA
CDR3: CASNGLAGETQYF
DNA: TGTGCCAGCAACGGACTAGCTGGGGAGACCCAGTACTTC

D: NA
J: TRBJ2-1
V: TRBV30
size: once
CDR3: CAWRSAGALDEQFF
DNA: TGTGCCTGGAGGTCAGCAGGGGCCTTGGATGAGCAGTTCTTC

D: NA
J: TRBJ2-3
V: TRBV19
size: NA
CDR3: CASSAKSYASTDTQYF
DNA: TGTGCCAGTAGTGCCAAGTCGTACGCTAGCACAGATACGCAGTATTTT

D: NA
J: TRBJ1-6
V: TRBV23-1
size: NA
CDR3: CASSQSFDGDNSPLHF
DNA: TGCGCCAGCAGTCAATCGTTTGACGGAGACAATTCACCCCTCCACTTT

D: NA
J: TRBJ2-5
V: TRBV7-9
size: few
CDR3: CASSLGDETQYF
DNA: TGTGCCAGCAGCTTGGGGGACGAGACCCAGTACTTC

D: NA
J: TRBJ2-7
V: TRBV7-9
size: NA
CDR3: CASSPRPQGTYEQYF
DNA: TGTGCCAGCAGCCCCCGACCACAGGGCACTTACGAGCAGTACTTC

D: NA
J: TRBJ2-3
V: TRBV6-5
size: NA
CDR3: CASSYGRITDTQYF
DNA: TGTGCCAGCAGTTACGGCAGGATCACAGATACGCAGTATTTT

D: NA
J: TRBJ1-5
V: TRBV7-8
size: few
CDR3: CASQKWPSDSRNQPQHF
DNA: TGTGCCAGCCAGAAGTGGCCATCCGACTCCCGGAATCAGCCCCAGCATTTT

D: TRBD1
J: TRBJ2-7
V: TRBV5-1
size: NA
CDR3: CASGERLRQGNSYEQYF
DNA: TGCGCCAGCGGAGAGAGGCTACGACAGGGGAACTCCTACGAGCAGTACTTC

D: TRBD2
J: TRBJ2-3
V: TRBV7-2
size: NA
CDR3: CASATTGGPSGAQYF
DNA: TGTGCCAGCGCCACCACGGGAGGGCCAAGCGGGGCGCAGTATTTT